A selection of T cell receptor beta chains follows, all from one sample in a study of cytomegalovirus exposure and HLA in healthy donors. Clones were read by immunoSEQ multiplex PCR, and TCRdb kept only the in-frame ones, dropping some. The table has about 95,000 clones, around 73% seen once. Material for sequencing was PBMCs. These receptor sequences come from a woman in her 40s in good health and CMV-seropositive. Each CDR3 is given with its conserved first and last residue. Each record gives: D gene, clone size, V gene, J gene, CDR3 protein, CDR3 DNA. The D gene is left open where the match is weak. Size is omitted from some rows. Given values are once, few, many or a class for expanded clones.

D gene: TRBD2; clone size: NA; V gene: TRBV4-1; J gene: TRBJ2-5; CDR3 protein: CASSQEPPGLAGGQETQYF; CDR3 DNA: TGCGCCAGCAGCCAAGAGCCCCCGGGACTAGCGGGTGGCCAAGAGACCCAGTACTTC
D gene: TRBD2; clone size: NA; V gene: TRBV5-4; J gene: TRBJ2-3; CDR3 protein: CASSTWTSGSADTQYF; CDR3 DNA: TGTGCCAGCAGCACCTGGACTAGCGGGAGCGCAGATACGCAGTATTTT
D gene: TRBD2; clone size: NA; V gene: TRBV6-6; J gene: TRBJ2-2; CDR3 protein: CASSYGGSVGGELFF; CDR3 DNA: TGTGCCAGCAGTTACGGCGGGAGTGTGGGCGGGGAGCTGTTTTTT
D gene: NA; clone size: NA; V gene: TRBV7-9; J gene: TRBJ2-5; CDR3 protein: CASSLILAEQETQYF; CDR3 DNA: TGTGCCAGCAGCTTAATCCTAGCTGAGCAAGAGACCCAGTACTTC
D gene: NA; clone size: NA; V gene: TRBV30; J gene: TRBJ1-2; CDR3 protein: CAWTPMGNYGYTF; CDR3 DNA: TGTGCCTGGACCCCGATGGGCAACTATGGCTACACCTTC
D gene: NA; clone size: NA; V gene: TRBV6-1; J gene: TRBJ1-3; CDR3 protein: CASSVVSTAISGNTIYF; CDR3 DNA: TGTGCCAGCAGTGTGGTCTCGACAGCAATCTCTGGAAACACCATATATTTT
D gene: NA; clone size: NA; V gene: TRBV28; J gene: TRBJ1-5; CDR3 protein: CASILGAGEGQPQHF; CDR3 DNA: TGTGCCAGCATCCTCGGGGCAGGGGAGGGTCAGCCCCAGCATTTT
D gene: TRBD1; clone size: NA; V gene: TRBV7-9; J gene: TRBJ2-7; CDR3 protein: CASSEGGRDYEQYF; CDR3 DNA: TGTGCCAGCAGCGAAGGGGGCCGGGACTACGAGCAGTACTTC
D gene: NA; clone size: NA; V gene: TRBV28; J gene: TRBJ1-4; CDR3 protein: CASSFWAESEKLFF; CDR3 DNA: TGTGCCAGCAGTTTCTGGGCAGAAAGTGAAAAACTGTTTTTT
D gene: NA; clone size: once; V gene: TRBV6-1; J gene: TRBJ2-7; CDR3 protein: CASSPQGSEQYF; CDR3 DNA: TGTGCCAGCAGCCCACAGGGTAGTGAGCAGTACTTC
D gene: NA; clone size: NA; V gene: TRBV23-1; J gene: TRBJ2-7; CDR3 protein: CASSQSIAPGRDLVREQYF; CDR3 DNA: TGCGCCAGCAGTCAATCGATAGCTCCGGGAAGGGATCTGGTACGCGAGCAGTACTTC
D gene: TRBD2; clone size: NA; V gene: TRBV4-2; J gene: TRBJ2-7; CDR3 protein: CASSQGDSGRREQYF; CDR3 DNA: TGTGCCAGCAGCCAAGGAGACAGCGGGAGACGCGAGCAGTACTTC
D gene: NA; clone size: few; V gene: TRBV27; J gene: TRBJ2-3; CDR3 protein: CASRRTITTDTQYF; CDR3 DNA: TGTGCCAGCCGGAGGACTATAACCACAGATACGCAGTATTTT
D gene: TRBD2; clone size: NA; V gene: TRBV4-1; J gene: TRBJ2-7; CDR3 protein: CASSEASGYEQYF; CDR3 DNA: TGCGCCAGCAGCGAGGCTAGCGGCTACGAGCAGTACTTC
D gene: TRBD1; clone size: NA; V gene: TRBV4-1; J gene: TRBJ2-7; CDR3 protein: CASSQPGQGHEQYF; CDR3 DNA: TGCGCCAGCAGCCAACCGGGACAGGGGCACGAGCAGTACTTC
D gene: NA; clone size: NA; V gene: TRBV6-1; J gene: TRBJ1-1; CDR3 protein: CASSEGLRMNTEAFF; CDR3 DNA: TGTGCCAGCAGTGAAGGTTTGAGAATGAACACTGAAGCTTTCTTT
D gene: NA; clone size: NA; V gene: TRBV27; J gene: TRBJ2-7; CDR3 protein: CASSLGGRPSYEQYF; CDR3 DNA: TGTGCCAGCAGTTTAGGAGGGAGGCCCTCCTACGAGCAGTACTTC
D gene: NA; clone size: NA; V gene: TRBV11-2; J gene: TRBJ1-5; CDR3 protein: CASSLEAGPSNQPQHF; CDR3 DNA: TGTGCCAGCAGCTTAGAAGCAGGGCCTAGCAATCAGCCCCAGCATTTT
D gene: NA; clone size: NA; V gene: TRBV30; J gene: TRBJ1-2; CDR3 protein: CAWSLTNYGYTF; CDR3 DNA: TGTGCCTGGAGTCTTACTAACTATGGCTACACCTTC
D gene: NA; clone size: NA; V gene: TRBV5-6; J gene: TRBJ2-7; CDR3 protein: CASSRQYEQYF; CDR3 DNA: TGTGCCAGCAGCCGACAGTACGAGCAGTACTTC
D gene: TRBD1; clone size: NA; V gene: TRBV9; J gene: TRBJ1-2; CDR3 protein: CASSVAAGGGYGYTF; CDR3 DNA: TGTGCCAGCAGCGTCGCTGCAGGGGGAGGCTATGGCTACACCTTC
D gene: TRBD1; clone size: NA; V gene: TRBV5-6; J gene: TRBJ2-2; CDR3 protein: CASSLLDRDGELFF; CDR3 DNA: TGTGCCAGCAGCTTGTTAGACAGGGACGGGGAGCTGTTTTTT
D gene: NA; clone size: NA; V gene: TRBV6-5; J gene: TRBJ2-3; CDR3 protein: CASSYAGPNTDTQYF; CDR3 DNA: TGTGCCAGCAGTTACGCGGGACCGAACACAGATACGCAGTATTTT
D gene: NA; clone size: NA; V gene: TRBV27; J gene: TRBJ1-5; CDR3 protein: CASSLSGVKQPQHF; CDR3 DNA: TGTGCCAGCAGTTTATCCGGGGTTAAACAGCCCCAGCATTTT
D gene: NA; clone size: few; V gene: TRBV29-1; J gene: TRBJ1-4; CDR3 protein: CSVRRLTNEKLFF; CDR3 DNA: TGCAGCGTTAGGCGGTTAACTAATGAAAAACTGTTTTTT
D gene: TRBD1; clone size: NA; V gene: TRBV9; J gene: TRBJ1-1; CDR3 protein: CASSVSGGDGTEAFF; CDR3 DNA: TGTGCCAGCAGCGTTTCAGGGGGCGATGGCACTGAAGCTTTCTTT
D gene: TRBD2; clone size: NA; V gene: TRBV6-1; J gene: TRBJ2-7; CDR3 protein: CASSEAEASGASYEQYF; CDR3 DNA: TGTGCCAGCAGTGAAGCGGAGGCTAGCGGGGCTTCCTACGAGCAGTACTTC
D gene: TRBD2; clone size: NA; V gene: TRBV12-5; J gene: TRBJ2-3; CDR3 protein: CASGLATSGSTDTQYF; CDR3 DNA: TGTGCTAGTGGTTTGGCCACTAGCGGTAGCACAGATACGCAGTATTTT
D gene: NA; clone size: NA; V gene: TRBV7-9; J gene: TRBJ1-5; CDR3 protein: CSSSLALPGDQPQHF; CDR3 DNA: TGTTCCAGCAGCTTAGCTTTACCGGGGGATCAGCCCCAGCATTTT
D gene: TRBD2; clone size: NA; V gene: TRBV19; J gene: TRBJ2-6; CDR3 protein: CASTGGRGTSGANVLTF; CDR3 DNA: TGTGCCAGTACAGGCGGGAGGGGAACCTCTGGGGCCAACGTCCTGACTTTC
D gene: NA; clone size: once; V gene: TRBV6-6; J gene: TRBJ1-2; CDR3 protein: CASTPGLSYGYTF; CDR3 DNA: TGTGCCAGCACCCCGGGACTGTCATATGGCTACACCTTC
D gene: NA; clone size: NA; V gene: TRBV7-2; J gene: TRBJ2-1; CDR3 protein: CASSLSWTTNNEQFF; CDR3 DNA: TGTGCCAGCAGCTTATCCTGGACTACCAACAATGAGCAGTTCTTC
D gene: NA; clone size: NA; V gene: TRBV4-1; J gene: TRBJ2-7; CDR3 protein: CASSQDVFSYEQYF; CDR3 DNA: TGCGCCAGCAGCCAAGACGTCTTTTCCTACGAGCAGTACTTC
D gene: NA; clone size: NA; V gene: TRBV6-1; J gene: TRBJ1-4; CDR3 protein: CASSDIRAQVAQNEKLFF; CDR3 DNA: TGTGCCAGCAGTGATATACGGGCACAGGTCGCACAGAATGAAAAACTGTTTTTT
D gene: TRBD2; clone size: NA; V gene: TRBV28; J gene: TRBJ2-3; CDR3 protein: CASSLQSSGRDTQYF; CDR3 DNA: TGTGCCAGCAGTTTACAGTCTAGCGGGAGAGATACGCAGTATTTT